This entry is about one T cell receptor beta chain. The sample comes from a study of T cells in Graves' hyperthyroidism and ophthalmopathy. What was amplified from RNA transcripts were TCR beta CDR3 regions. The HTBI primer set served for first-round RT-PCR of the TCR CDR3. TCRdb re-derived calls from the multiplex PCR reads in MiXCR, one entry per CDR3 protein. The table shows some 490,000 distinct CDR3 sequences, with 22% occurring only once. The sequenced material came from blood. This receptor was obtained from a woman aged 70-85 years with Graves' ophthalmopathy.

The CDR3 sequence: CASSLGVPHSGNTIYF. The CDR3 coding sequence is TGCGCCAGCAGCTTAGGAGTCCCTCACTCTGGAAACACCATATATTTT. The chain uses TRBV5-1 and TRBJ1-3; D uncertain. Deletions cut 2 bases from V and 0 bases from J, with 12 bases between. The CDR3 runs to 16 residues. Germline assignment: CDR1 SGHRS and CDR2 YFSETQ.